This TCR beta chain was observed in a study of T cells after yellow fever vaccination. This clonotype was seen a handful of times. TCRdb called the 5' RACE reads again in MiXCR, with one record for every CDR3 protein. The sample has approximately 110,000 distinct CDR3 sequences, roughly 6.7% seen once. V lost 6 bases and J 1 base, leaving 10 bases between the germline ends. CDR1 DFQATT and CDR2 SNEGSKA come from the germline V gene (reference sequence). The CDR3 length is 13 residues. The source of this sequence is a man aged 18 to 29 who received the YFV17D yellow fever vaccine. The gene calls are TRBV20-1 and TRBJ1-5; D gene uncertain. The specimen was CD4+ T cells sorted from PBMCs, collected about 10 days after the first yellow fever vaccination. The CDR3 here is CSAHPQSNQPQHF. In DNA form, the CDR3 reads TGCAGTGCCCACCCCCAGAGCAATCAGCCCCAGCATTTT.